This T cell receptor (beta chain) was identified during a study of T-cell reconstitution after alpha-beta-depleted transplantation in children. TCRbeta library construction was performed incorporating unique molecular identifiers. TCRdb re-called the PCR reads with MiXCR, one entry per CDR3 protein. The data contain fewer than 750,000 distinct CDR3 sequences, 25% to 30% of them singletons. This CDR3 contains 15 residues. V lost 4 bases and J lost 0, with 11 bases in between. The rearrangement uses TRBV12-3 or TRBV12-4 and TRBJ2-3; possible D gene TRBD2, 6 bases. The sequence derives from a boy under two years old with Wiskott-Aldrich syndrome, due to receive a stem cell transplant. The sample here was PBMCs, taken before TCRalphabeta/CD19-depleted stem cell transplant. This CDR3 reads CASSSGLFSTDTQYF. The CDR3 coding sequence is TGTGCCAGCAGTTCGGGACTCTTCAGCACAGATACGCAGTATTTT.